Shown below are 12 T cell receptor beta chains from a single sample sequenced in a study of brain T cells in children with intractable seizures. Only in-frame clones appear in the TCRdb table, and some are missing; sequencing was by immunoSEQ multiplex PCR. The sample has approximately 110,000 clones, 90% to 95% seen once; the top ten hold around 4%. The sequencing here drew on peripheral blood, taken at surgery. These receptors were collected from a boy under two years old with hemimegalencephaly and intractable seizures.

This chain connects TRBV18 to TRBJ1-2; D gene ambiguous. The V gene lost 2 bases and the J gene lost 10 bases, with 14 bases spanning the gap. This CDR3 spans 13 amino acids. CDR1 and CDR2 from the germline V gene are KGHSH and LQKENI. CDR3 loop: CASSPNPGIDYTF. In DNA, the CDR3 is TGTGCCAGCTCACCAAATCCCGGGATTGACTACACCTTC.

In DNA form, the CDR3 reads TGTGCCAGCATGGGGGGTACATCACAAGAGACCCAGTACTTC. It translates to CASMGGTSQETQYF. The gene calls are TRBV27 and TRBJ2-5; D is possibly TRBD2 (6 bases). Germline CDR1 MNHEY, CDR2 SMNVEV (reference sequence). The CDR3 has 14 residues. V was pared by 7 bases and J by 2 bases, with 14 bases between.

In DNA, the CDR3 is TGTGCCAGCAGTGGCCCGAAACCCGGGACTAGCGGGAGGGATGAGCAGTTCTTC. It translates to CASSGPKPGTSGRDEQFF. V gene TRBV25-1 combines with J gene TRBJ2-1; 16 bases agree with TRBD2. Losses at the gene ends were 4 bases for V and 8 bases for J; bases not matched to a gene: 11. Germline CDR1 MGHDK, CDR2 SYGVNS. There are 18 residues in the CDR3.

V is TRBV27 and J is TRBJ2-3, with D possibly TRBD1 on 5 matching bases. V gave up 6 bases and J gave up 2 bases, with 15 bases separating them. This CDR3 has 15 residues. CDR1 and CDR2 (germline): MNHEY, SMNVEV (reference sequence). This CDR3 reads CASRNNAGYTDTQYF. CDR3 nucleotide sequence: TGTGCCAGCAGGAATAATGCAGGGTACACAGATACGCAGTATTTT.

This clone has only one observation. The chain couples TRBV28 to TRBJ2-1; no definite D call. The CDR3 spans 13 residues. V was cut by 3 bases and J by 5 bases, with 8 bases left in between. Germline V gene data show CDR1 as MDHEN and CDR2 as SYDVKM. The CDR3 region is CASSFGVNNEQFF. For the CDR3, the DNA is TGTGCCAGCAGTTTTGGGGTTAACAATGAGCAGTTCTTC.

The chain joins TRBV5-1 to TRBJ1-2; D possibly corresponds to TRBD1 (6 bases). The CDR3 extends over 13 amino acids. Germline CDR1 is SGHRS and CDR2 is YFSETQ. V was trimmed by 8 bases and J by 2 bases, leaving 13 bases between them. CDR3 loop: CASRQEPNYGYTF. The CDR3 nucleotides are TGCGCCAGTCGACAGGAGCCGAACTATGGCTACACCTTC.

The J gene is TRBJ2-2, the V gene TRBV6-6; 10 bases are a match to TRBD2. In germline, CDR1 is MNHNY, CDR2 SVGAGI (reference sequence). This CDR3 has 18 amino acids. V shed 5 bases and J 8 bases; nucleotides not matched to a gene: 17. CDR3 loop: CASSQYLKREGRSGELFF. CDR3 DNA: TGTGCCAGCAGTCAGTACCTGAAGCGGGAGGGGCGATCTGGGGAGCTGTTTTTT.

V is TRBV6-5 and J is TRBJ2-1; no firm D call. Trimming removed 6 bases at V and 5 bases at J, with 5 bases between. The CDR3 contains 11 residues. The germline V gene encodes CDR1 MNHEY and CDR2 SVGAGI. CDR3 DNA: TGTGCCAGCAGGACTCACAATGAGCAGTTCTTC. Residues: CASRTHNEQFF.

V gene TRBV10-1 combines with J gene TRBJ2-5; perhaps TRBD2 as D (5 bases). The V gene lost 2 bases and the J gene lost 7 bases, with 14 bases spanning the gap. Looked up from germline, CDR1 is WNHNN and CDR2 is SYGVQD (reference sequence). CDR3 length equals 14 residues. CDR3 residues: CASSEQRSPRTQYF. The CDR3 DNA follows: TGCGCCAGCAGTGAGCAGCGGTCCCCTCGGACCCAGTACTTC.

The J gene is TRBJ2-7, the V gene TRBV27, with a possible D match to TRBD2 (6 bases). The CDR3 loop spans 11 amino acids. The V and J ends lost 7 bases and 11 bases respectively, with 15 bases between them. Germline assignment: CDR1 MNHEY and CDR2 SMNVEV (reference sequence). CDR3 loop: CASNYGGEEYF. As DNA, the CDR3 is TGTGCCAGCAATTACGGGGGTGAGGAGTACTTC.

The V and J genes are TRBV28 and TRBJ2-7; D call uncertain. The CDR3 contains 14 residues. Germline lookup yields CDR1 MDHEN and CDR2 SYDVKM. V was clipped by 2 bases and J by 1 base, with 9 bases between them. The CDR3 loop is CASSLGFLSYEQYF. CDR3 sequence (DNA): TGTGCCAGCAGTTTAGGTTTCCTTTCCTACGAGCAGTACTTC.

In this sample, this clone turned up once. The genes are TRBV3-1 (or the pseudogene TRBV3-2) and TRBJ2-3; 8 bases are a match to TRBD2. Germline CDR1 and CDR2: LGHDT and YNNKEL (reference sequence). The CDR3 covers 15 residues. V shed 1 base, J shed 5 bases, and the junction held 5 bases outside the gene matches. Written as DNA, the CDR3 is TGTGCCAGCAGCCAAGTCACGGGAGGGATAGATACGCAGTATTTT. Translated, it gives CASSQVTGGIDTQYF.